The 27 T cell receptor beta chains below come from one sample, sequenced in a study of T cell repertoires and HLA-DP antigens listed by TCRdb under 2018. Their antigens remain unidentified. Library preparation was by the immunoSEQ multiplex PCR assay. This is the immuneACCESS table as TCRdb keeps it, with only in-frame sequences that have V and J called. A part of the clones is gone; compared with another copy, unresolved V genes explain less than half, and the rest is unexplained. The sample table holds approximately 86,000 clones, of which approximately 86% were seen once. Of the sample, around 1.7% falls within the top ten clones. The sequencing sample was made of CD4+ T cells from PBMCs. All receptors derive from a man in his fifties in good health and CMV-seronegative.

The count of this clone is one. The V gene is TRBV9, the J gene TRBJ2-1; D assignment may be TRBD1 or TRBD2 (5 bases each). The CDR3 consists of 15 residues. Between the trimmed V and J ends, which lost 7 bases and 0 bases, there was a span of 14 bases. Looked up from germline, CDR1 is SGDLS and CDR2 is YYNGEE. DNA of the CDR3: TGTGCCAGCTGCCTAGAGGGGAGCTCCTACAATGAGCAGTTCTTC. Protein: CASCLEGSSYNEQFF.

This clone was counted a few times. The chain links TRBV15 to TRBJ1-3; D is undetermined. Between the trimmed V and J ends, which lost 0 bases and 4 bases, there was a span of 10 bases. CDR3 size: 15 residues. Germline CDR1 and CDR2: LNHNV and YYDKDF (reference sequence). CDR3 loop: CATSRDPGNGNTIYF. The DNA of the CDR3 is TGTGCCACCAGCAGAGATCCCGGGAACGGAAACACCATATATTTT.

CDR3 sequence: CASTLDRASPLHF. CDR3 nucleotides: TGTGCCAGCACTTTGGACAGGGCTTCACCCCTCCACTTT. The rearrangement joins TRBV6-5 to TRBJ1-6; TRBD1 aligns across 8 bases. This CDR3 region has 13 residues. J was trimmed by 9 bases and V by 7 bases; bases with no gene match: 5. The germline gives CDR1 MNHEY, CDR2 SVGAGI.

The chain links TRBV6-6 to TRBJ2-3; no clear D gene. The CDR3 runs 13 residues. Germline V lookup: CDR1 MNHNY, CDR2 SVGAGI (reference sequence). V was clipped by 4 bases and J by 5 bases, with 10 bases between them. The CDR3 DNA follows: TGTGCCAGCAGTTCCCCGACGGGAGATACGCAGTATTTT. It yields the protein CASSSPTGDTQYF.

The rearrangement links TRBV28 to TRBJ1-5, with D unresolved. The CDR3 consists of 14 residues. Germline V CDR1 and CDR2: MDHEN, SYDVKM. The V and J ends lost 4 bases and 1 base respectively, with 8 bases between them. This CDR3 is CASSSIISNQPQHF. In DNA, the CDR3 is TGTGCCAGCAGTTCGATTATAAGCAATCAGCCCCAGCATTTT.

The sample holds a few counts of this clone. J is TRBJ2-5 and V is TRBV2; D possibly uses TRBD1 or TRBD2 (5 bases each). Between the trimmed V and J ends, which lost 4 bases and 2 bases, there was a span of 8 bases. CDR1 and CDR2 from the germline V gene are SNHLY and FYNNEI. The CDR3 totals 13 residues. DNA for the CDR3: TGTGCCAGCAGTGCGGGACCTCAAGAGACCCAGTACTTC. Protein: CASSAGPQETQYF.

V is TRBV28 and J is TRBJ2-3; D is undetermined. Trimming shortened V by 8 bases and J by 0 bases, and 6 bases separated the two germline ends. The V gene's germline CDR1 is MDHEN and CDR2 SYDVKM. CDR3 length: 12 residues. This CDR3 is CASSVSTDTQYF. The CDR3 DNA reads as TGTGCCAGCTCCGTAAGCACAGATACGCAGTATTTT.

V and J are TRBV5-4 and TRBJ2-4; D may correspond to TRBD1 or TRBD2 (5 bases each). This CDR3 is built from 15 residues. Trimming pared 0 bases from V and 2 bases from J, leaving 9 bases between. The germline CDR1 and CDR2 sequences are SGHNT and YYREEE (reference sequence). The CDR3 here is CASSLAGATKNIQYF. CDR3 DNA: TGTGCCAGCAGCTTGGCCGGGGCAACCAAAAACATTCAGTACTTC.

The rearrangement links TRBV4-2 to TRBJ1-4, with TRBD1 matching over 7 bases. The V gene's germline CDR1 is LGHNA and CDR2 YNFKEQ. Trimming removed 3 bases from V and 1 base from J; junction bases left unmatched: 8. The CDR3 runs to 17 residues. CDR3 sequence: CASSHAPGGGTNEKLFF. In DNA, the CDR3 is TGTGCCAGCAGCCATGCGCCAGGGGGGGGAACTAATGAAAAACTGTTTTTT.

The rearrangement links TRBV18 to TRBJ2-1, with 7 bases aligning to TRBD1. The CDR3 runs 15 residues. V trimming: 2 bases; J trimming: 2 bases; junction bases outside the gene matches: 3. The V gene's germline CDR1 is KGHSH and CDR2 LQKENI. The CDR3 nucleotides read TGTGCCAGCTCACCAATCCAGGGGGCCTACAATGAGCAGTTCTTC. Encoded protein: CASSPIQGAYNEQFF.

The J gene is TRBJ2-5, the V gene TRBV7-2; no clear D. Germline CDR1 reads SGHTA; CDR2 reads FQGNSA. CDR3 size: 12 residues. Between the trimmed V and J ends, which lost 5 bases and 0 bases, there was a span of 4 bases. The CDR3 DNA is TGTGCCAGCAGCAAGTACCAAGAGACCCAGTACTTC. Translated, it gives CASSKYQETQYF.

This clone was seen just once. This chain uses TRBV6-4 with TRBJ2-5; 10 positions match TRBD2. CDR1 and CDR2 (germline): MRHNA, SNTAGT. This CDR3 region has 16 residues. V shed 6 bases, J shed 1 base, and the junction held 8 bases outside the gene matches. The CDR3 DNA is TGTGCCAGCAGGGGATCTAGCGGGAGAACCCAAGAGACCCAGTACTTC. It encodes CASRGSSGRTQETQYF.

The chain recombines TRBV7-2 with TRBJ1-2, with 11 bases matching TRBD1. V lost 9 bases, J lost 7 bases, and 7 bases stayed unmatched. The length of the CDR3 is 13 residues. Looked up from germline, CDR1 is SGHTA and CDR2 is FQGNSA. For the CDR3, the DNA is TGTGCCAGTGCACCGGACAGGGGGCGTGGCTACACCTTC. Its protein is CASAPDRGRGYTF.

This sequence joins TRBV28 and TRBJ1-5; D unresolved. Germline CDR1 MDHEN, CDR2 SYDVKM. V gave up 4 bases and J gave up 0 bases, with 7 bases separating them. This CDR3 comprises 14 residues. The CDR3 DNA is TGTGCCAGCAGTTGGAGCTATAGCAATCAGCCCCAGCATTTT. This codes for CASSWSYSNQPQHF.

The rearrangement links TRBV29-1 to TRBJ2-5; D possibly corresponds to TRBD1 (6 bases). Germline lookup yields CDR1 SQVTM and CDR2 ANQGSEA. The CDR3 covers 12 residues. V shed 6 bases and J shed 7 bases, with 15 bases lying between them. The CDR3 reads CSVQQGTGTQYF. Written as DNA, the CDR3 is TGCAGCGTCCAACAGGGTACTGGGACCCAGTACTTC.

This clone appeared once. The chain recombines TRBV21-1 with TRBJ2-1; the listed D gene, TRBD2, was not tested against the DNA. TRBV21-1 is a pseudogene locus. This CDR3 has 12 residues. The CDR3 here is CASSKVVNEQFF. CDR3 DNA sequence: TGTGCCAGCAGCAAAGTAGTGAATGAGCAGTTCTTC.

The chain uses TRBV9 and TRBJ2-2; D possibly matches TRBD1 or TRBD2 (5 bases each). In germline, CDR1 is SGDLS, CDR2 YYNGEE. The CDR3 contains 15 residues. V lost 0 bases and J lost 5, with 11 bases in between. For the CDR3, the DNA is TGTGCCAGCAGCGTAGGTGGGACCCCTACCGGGGAGCTGTTTTTT. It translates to CASSVGGTPTGELFF.

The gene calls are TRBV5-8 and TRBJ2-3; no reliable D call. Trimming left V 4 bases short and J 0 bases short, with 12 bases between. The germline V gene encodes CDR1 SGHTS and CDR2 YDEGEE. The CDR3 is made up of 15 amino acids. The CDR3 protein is CASSLGRASTDTQYF. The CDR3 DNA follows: TGTGCCAGCAGCCTTGGACGGGCTAGCACAGATACGCAGTATTTT.

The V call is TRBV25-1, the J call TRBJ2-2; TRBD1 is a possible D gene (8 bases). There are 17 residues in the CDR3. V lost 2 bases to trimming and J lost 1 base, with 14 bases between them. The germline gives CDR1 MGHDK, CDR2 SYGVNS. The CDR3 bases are TGTGCCAGCAGTGAACTGGGAGGGACAGGGAACACCGGGGAGCTGTTTTTT. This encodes CASSELGGTGNTGELFF.

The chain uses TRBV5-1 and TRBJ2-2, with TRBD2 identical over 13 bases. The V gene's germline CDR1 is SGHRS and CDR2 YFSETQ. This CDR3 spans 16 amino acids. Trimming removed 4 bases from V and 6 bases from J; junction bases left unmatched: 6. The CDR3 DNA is TGCGCCAGCAGCCTTGGACTAGCGGGAGCCCCCGGGGAGCTGTTTTTT. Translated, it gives CASSLGLAGAPGELFF.

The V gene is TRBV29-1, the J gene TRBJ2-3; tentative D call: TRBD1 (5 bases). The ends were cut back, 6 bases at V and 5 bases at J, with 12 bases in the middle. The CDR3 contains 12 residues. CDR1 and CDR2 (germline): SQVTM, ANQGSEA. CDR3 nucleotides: TGCAGCGTGCAGGGAAAAAGAGATACGCAGTATTTT. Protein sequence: CSVQGKRDTQYF.

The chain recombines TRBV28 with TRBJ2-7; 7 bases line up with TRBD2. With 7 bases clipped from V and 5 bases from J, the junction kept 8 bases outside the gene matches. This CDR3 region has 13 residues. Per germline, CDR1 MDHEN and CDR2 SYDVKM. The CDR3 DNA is TGTGCCAGCACTCTGAGACTAGCTAACGAGCAGTACTTC. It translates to CASTLRLANEQYF.

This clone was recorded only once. The CDR3 DNA reads TGTGCCAGCAGTGAGGGAACGGGAAACACCATATATTTT. Amino acid sequence: CASSEGTGNTIYF. The chain joins TRBV6-1 to TRBJ1-3; D gene uncertain. Trimming pared 3 bases from V and 4 bases from J, leaving 7 bases between. The CDR3 is 13 amino acids. Germline V CDR1 and CDR2: MNHNS, SASEGT.

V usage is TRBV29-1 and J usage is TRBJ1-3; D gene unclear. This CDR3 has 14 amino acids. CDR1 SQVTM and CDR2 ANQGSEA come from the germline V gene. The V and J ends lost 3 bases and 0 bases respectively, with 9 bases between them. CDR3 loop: CSVDGGLSGNTIYF. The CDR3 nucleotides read TGCAGCGTTGATGGCGGCCTCTCTGGAAACACCATATATTTT.

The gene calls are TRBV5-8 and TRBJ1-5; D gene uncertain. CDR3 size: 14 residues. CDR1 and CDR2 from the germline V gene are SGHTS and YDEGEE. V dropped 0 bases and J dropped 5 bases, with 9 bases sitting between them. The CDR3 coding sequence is TGTGCCAGCAGCTTGGTTGTTGGGGATCAGCCCCAGCATTTT. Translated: CASSLVVGDQPQHF.

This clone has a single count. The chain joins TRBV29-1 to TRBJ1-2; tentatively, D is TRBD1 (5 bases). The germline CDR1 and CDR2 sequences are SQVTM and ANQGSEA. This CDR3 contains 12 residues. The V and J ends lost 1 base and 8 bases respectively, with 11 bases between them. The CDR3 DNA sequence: TGCAGCGTTGAAGGACAGTCGGGCGGCTACACCTTC. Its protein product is CSVEGQSGGYTF. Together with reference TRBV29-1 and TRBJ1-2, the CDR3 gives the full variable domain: SAVISQKPSRDICQRGTSLTIQCQVDSQVTMMFWYRQQPGQSLTLIATANQGSEATYESGFVIDKFPISRPNLTFSTLTVSNMSPEDSSIYLCSVEGQSGGYTFGSGTRLTVV.

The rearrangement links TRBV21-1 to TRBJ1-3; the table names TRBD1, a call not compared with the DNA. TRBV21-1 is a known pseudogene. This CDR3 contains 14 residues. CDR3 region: CASSKEQGGNTIYF. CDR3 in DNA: TGTGCCAGCAGCAAAGAACAGGGCGGAAACACCATATATTTT.